This T cell receptor (beta chain) was sequenced for a study of cytomegalovirus exposure and HLA in healthy donors. In regard to this clone: As yet, its antigen is unknown.

The junction had 21 bases not matched to a gene; V was cut back by 5 bases and J by 3 bases. Germline CDR1 is MGHRA and CDR2 is YSYEKL. The CDR3 runs 19 residues. Findings of the study overall: It was 164 TCR beta chains that were listed as cytomegalovirus-associated.

The method was immunoSEQ multiplex PCR; TCRdb's version includes in-frame clones alone and lacks a portion of them. The data show more than 80,000 clones, with 88% seen just once and about 2% held by the top ten. The sample comprised PBMCs. The chain is built from TRBV4-1 and TRBJ2-7; 8 nucleotides line up with TRBD2. The sequence came from a woman between 18 and 29 years old in good health and CMV-seropositive. The CDR3 loop reads CASSVGGARVSGGNYEQYF. The DNA for the CDR3 is TGCGCCAGCAGCGTGGGCGGGGCGCGGGTCAGCGGGGGAAACTACGAGCAGTACTTC.